This T cell receptor beta chain comes out of a study of T cells in Graves' hyperthyroidism and ophthalmopathy. Study-wide context: Peripheral blood was taken when the disease was first diagnosed, before any treatment began.

Patients were excluded for uncontrolled infection, other autoimmune disease, pregnancy or lactation. The CDR3 has 12 amino acids. Germline assignment: CDR1 MNHNS and CDR2 SASEGT. Trimming stripped 7 bases from V and 4 bases from J, with 10 bases between. Researchers amplified the TCR beta CDR3 regions from RNA transcripts. Initially, a first-round RT-PCR of the TCR CDR3 employed the HTBI primer set. Each CDR3 protein is one row after TCRdb ran MiXCR on the multiplex PCR reads. The table shows 310,000 or so distinct CDR3 sequences, with about a sixth occurring only once. This clonotype occurred many times.

V is TRBV6-1 and J is TRBJ2-5; D is uncertain. The sample was blood. The receptor's source is a woman between 55 and 75 years old with Graves' ophthalmopathy. CDR3 coding DNA: TGTGCCAGCAAAGTCGGGTCAGAGACCCAGTACTTC. Its translation is CASKVGSETQYF.